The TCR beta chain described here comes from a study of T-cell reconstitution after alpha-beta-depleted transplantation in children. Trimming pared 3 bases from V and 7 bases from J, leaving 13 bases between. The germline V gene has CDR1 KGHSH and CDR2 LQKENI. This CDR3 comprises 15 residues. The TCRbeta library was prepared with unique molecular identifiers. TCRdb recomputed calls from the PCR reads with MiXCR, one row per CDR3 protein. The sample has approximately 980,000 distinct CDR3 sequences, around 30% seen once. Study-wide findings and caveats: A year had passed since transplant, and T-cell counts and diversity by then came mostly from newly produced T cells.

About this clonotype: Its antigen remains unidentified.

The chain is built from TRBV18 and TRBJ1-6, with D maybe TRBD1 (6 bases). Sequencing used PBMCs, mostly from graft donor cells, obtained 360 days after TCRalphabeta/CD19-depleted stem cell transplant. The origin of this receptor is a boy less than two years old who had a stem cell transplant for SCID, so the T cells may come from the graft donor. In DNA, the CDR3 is TGTGCCAGCTCACCCTCGTGGCAGGGGAATTCACCCCTCCACTTT. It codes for CASSPSWQGNSPLHF.